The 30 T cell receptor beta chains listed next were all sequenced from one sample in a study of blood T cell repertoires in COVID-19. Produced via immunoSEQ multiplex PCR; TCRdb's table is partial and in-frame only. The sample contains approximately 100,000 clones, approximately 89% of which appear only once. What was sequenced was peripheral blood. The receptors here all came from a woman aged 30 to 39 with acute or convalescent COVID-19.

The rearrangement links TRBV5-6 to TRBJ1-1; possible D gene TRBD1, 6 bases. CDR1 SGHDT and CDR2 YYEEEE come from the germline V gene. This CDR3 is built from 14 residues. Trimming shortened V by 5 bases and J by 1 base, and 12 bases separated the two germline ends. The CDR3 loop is CASSPGTSNTEAFF. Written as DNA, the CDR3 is TGTGCCAGCAGTCCAGGGACATCGAACACTGAAGCTTTCTTT.

The CDR3 protein is CASSSFYNEQFF. The DNA of the CDR3 is TGTGCCAGCTCCTCCTTTTACAATGAGCAGTTCTTC. The genes are TRBV6-5 and TRBJ2-1; no definite D call. Per germline, CDR1 MNHEY and CDR2 SVGAGI. This CDR3 has 12 amino acids. Trimming stripped 8 bases from V and 4 bases from J, with 9 bases between.

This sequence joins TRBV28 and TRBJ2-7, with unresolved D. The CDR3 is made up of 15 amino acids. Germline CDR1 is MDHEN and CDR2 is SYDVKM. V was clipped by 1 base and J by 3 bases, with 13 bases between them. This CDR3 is CASSLSEDGLYEQYF. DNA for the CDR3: TGTGCCAGCAGTTTATCAGAGGATGGCCTCTACGAGCAGTACTTC.

The CDR3: CASKGAVNTEAFF. CDR3 coding DNA: TGTGCCAGCAAGGGGGCAGTGAACACTGAAGCTTTCTTT. The chain combines TRBV2 with TRBJ1-1, with TRBD1 identical over 7 bases. This CDR3 has 13 residues. Trimming removed 7 bases from V and 0 bases from J; junction bases left unmatched: 2. Looked up from germline, CDR1 is SNHLY and CDR2 is FYNNEI.

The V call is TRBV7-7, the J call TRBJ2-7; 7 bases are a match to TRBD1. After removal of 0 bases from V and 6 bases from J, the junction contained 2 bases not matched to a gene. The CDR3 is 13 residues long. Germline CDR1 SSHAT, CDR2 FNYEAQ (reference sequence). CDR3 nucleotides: TGTGCCAGCAGCTTAGCGAGGGACAGCGAGCAGTACTTC. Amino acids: CASSLARDSEQYF.

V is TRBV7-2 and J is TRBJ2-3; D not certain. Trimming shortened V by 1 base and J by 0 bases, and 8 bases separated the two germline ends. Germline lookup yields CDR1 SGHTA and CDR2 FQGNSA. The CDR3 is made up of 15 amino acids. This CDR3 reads CASSLGLTSTDTQYF. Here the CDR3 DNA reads TGTGCCAGCAGCTTAGGGTTGACTAGCACAGATACGCAGTATTTT.

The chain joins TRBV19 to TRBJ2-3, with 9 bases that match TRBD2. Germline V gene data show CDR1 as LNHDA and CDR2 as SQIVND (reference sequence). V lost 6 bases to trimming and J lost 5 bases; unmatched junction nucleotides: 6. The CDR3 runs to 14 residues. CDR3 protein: CASSPAGGQDTQYF. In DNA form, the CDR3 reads TGTGCCAGTAGCCCCGCGGGGGGGCAAGATACGCAGTATTTT.

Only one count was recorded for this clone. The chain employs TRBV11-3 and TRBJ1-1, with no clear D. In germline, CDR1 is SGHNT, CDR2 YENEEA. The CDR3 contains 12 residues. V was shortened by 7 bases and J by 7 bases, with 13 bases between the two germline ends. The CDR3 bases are TGTGCCAGCACAACTCTAAATCTTGAAGCTTTCTTT. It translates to CASTTLNLEAFF.

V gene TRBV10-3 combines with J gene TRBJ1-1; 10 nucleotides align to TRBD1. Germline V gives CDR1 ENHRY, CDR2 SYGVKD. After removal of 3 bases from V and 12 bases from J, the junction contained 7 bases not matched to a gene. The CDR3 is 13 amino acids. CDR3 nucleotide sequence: TGTGCCATCAGTGATGAGGACAGGGGGAAGACTTTCTTT. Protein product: CAISDEDRGKTFF.

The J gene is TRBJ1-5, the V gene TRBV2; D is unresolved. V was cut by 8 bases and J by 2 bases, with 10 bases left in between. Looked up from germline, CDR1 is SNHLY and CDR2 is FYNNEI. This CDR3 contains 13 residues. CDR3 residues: CASSMRGNQPQHF. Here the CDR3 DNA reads TGTGCCAGCTCTATGAGGGGCAATCAGCCCCAGCATTTT.

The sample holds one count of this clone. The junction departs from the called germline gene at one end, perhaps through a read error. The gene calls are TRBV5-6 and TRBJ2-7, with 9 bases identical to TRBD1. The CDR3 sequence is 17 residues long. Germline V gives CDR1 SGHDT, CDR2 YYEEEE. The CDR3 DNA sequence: TGTGCCAGCATCCACAGGGGGCGAATTTCCCCGACCTACGGGCAGTACTTC. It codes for CASIHRGRISPTYGQYF. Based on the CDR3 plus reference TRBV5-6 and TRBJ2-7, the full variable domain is DAGVTQSPTHLIKTRGQQVTLRCSPKSGHDTVSWYQQALGQGPQFIFQYYEEEERQRGNFPDRFSGHQFPNYSSELNVNALLLGDSALYLCASIHRGRISPTYGQYFGPGTRLTVT.

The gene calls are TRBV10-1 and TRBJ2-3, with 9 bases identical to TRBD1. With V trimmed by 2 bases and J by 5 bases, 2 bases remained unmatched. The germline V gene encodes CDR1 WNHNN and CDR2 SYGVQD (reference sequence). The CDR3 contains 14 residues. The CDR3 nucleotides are TGCGCCAGCAGTGAGGGGACAGGGAGAGATACGCAGTATTTT. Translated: CASSEGTGRDTQYF.

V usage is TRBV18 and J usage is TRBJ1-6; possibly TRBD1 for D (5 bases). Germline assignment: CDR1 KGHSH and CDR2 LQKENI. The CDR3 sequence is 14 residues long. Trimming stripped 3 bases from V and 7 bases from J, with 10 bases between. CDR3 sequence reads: CASSPGPINSPLHF. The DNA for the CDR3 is TGTGCCAGCTCACCGGGGCCTATCAATTCACCCCTCCACTTT.

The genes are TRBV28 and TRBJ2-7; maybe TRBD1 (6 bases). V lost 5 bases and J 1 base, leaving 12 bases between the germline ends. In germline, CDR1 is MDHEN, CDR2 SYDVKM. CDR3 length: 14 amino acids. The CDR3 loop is CASSTGQLSYEQYF. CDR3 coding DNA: TGTGCCAGCAGTACTGGACAGTTGTCCTACGAGCAGTACTTC.

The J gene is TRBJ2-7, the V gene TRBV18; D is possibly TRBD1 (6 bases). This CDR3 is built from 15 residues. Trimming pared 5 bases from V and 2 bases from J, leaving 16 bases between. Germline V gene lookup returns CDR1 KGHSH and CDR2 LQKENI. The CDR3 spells CASSVAGVIPYEQYF. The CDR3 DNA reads TGTGCCAGCTCAGTGGCAGGGGTTATCCCCTACGAGCAGTACTTC.

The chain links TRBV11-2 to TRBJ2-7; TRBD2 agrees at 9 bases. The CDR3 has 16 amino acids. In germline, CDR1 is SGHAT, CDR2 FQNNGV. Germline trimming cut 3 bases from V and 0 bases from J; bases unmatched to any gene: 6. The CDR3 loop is CASSLASGVTSYEQYF. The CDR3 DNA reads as TGTGCCAGCAGCTTGGCTAGCGGGGTAACCTCCTACGAGCAGTACTTC.

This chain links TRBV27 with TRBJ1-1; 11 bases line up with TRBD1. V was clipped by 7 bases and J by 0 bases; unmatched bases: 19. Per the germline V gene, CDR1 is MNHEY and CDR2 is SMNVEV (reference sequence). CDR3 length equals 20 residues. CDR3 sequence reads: CASTRLDRGRMTGLNTEAFF. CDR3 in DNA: TGTGCCAGCACACGTTTGGACAGGGGGCGTATGACGGGATTGAACACTGAAGCTTTCTTT.

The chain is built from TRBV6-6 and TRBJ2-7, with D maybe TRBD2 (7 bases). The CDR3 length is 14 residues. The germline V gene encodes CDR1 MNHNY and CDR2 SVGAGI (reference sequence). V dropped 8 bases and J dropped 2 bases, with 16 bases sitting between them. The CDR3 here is CASATGGRAYEQYF. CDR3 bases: TGTGCCAGCGCCACCGGGGGGCGAGCCTACGAGCAGTACTTC.

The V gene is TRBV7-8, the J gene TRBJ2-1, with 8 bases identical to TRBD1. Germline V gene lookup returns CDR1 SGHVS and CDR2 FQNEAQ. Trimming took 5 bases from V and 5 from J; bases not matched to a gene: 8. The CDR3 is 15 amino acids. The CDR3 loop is CASSPRTGFHNEQFF. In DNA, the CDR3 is TGTGCCAGCAGCCCGCGGACAGGGTTCCACAATGAGCAGTTCTTC.

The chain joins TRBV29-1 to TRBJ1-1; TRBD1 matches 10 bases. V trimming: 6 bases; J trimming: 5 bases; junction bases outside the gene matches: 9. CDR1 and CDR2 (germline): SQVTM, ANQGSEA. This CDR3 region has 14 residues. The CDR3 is CSVLSGTGETEAFF. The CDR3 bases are TGCAGCGTCTTATCGGGGACAGGGGAAACTGAAGCTTTCTTT.

In DNA form, the CDR3 reads TGTGCCAGCAGCCGATGGACTAGCGGGGGCCCCTGGAACACCGGGGAGCTGTTTTTT. It yields the protein CASSRWTSGGPWNTGELFF. The chain has TRBV11-2 and TRBJ2-2; 13 positions agree with TRBD2. From germline, CDR1 is SGHAT and CDR2 FQNNGV. V shed 5 bases and J 1 base; nucleotides not matched to a gene: 10. The CDR3 is 19 residues long.

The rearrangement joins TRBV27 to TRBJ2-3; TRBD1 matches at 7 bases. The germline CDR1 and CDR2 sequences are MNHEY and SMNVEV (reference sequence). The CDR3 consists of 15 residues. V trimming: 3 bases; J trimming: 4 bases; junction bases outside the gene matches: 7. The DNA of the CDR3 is TGTGCCAGCAGTTTCGGACAGGCGCCGGCAGATACGCAGTATTTT. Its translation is CASSFGQAPADTQYF.

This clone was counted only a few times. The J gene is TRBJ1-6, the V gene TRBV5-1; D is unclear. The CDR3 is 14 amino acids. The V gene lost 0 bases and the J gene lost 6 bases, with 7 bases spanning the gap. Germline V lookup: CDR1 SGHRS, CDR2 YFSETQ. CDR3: CASSLAQLNSPLHF. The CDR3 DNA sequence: TGCGCCAGCAGCTTGGCACAGCTTAATTCACCCCTCCACTTT.

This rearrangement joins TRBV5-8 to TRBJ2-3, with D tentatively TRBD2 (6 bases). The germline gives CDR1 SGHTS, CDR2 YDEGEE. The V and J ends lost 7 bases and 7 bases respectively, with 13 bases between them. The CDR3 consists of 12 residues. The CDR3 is CASGKGGNTQYF. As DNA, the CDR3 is TGTGCCAGCGGAAAGGGAGGAAATACGCAGTATTTT.

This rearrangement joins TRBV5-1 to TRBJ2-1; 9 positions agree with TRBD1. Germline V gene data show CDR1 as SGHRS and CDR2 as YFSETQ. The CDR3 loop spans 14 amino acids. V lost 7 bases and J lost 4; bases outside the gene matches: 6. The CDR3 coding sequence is TGCGCCAGCCGAGGGACAGGGACATACAATGAGCAGTTCTTC. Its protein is CASRGTGTYNEQFF.

The CDR3 nucleotides read TGTGCCAGCAGTGCCGGACAAGGGATTACTAATGAAAAACTGTTTTTT. Protein: CASSAGQGITNEKLFF. The chain combines TRBV28 with TRBJ1-4; TRBD1 might be the D (5 bases). V gave up 5 bases and J gave up 2 bases, with 15 bases separating them. The CDR3 loop spans 16 amino acids. The V gene's germline CDR1 is MDHEN and CDR2 SYDVKM.

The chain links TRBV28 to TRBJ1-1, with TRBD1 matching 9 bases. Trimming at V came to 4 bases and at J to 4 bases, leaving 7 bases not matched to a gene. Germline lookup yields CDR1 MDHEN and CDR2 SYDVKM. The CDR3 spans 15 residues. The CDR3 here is CASSSLGTGPTEAFF. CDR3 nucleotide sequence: TGTGCCAGCAGTTCCCTTGGGACAGGGCCCACTGAAGCTTTCTTT.

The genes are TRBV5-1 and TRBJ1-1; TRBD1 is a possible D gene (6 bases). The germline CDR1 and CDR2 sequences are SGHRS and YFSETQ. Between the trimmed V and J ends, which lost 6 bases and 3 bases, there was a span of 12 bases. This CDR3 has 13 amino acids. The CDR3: CASKRGADTEAFF. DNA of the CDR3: TGCGCCAGCAAACGGGGGGCGGACACTGAAGCTTTCTTT.

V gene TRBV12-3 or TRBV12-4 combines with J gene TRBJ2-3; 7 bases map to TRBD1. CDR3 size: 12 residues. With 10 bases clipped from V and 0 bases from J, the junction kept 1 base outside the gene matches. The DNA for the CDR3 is TGTGCCAACAGGGGCAGCACAGATACGCAGTATTTT. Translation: CANRGSTDTQYF.

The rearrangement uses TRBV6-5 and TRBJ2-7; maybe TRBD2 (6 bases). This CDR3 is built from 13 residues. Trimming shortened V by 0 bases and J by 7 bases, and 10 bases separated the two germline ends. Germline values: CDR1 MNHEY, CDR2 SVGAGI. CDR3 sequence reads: CASSYSGGREQYF. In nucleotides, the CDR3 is TGTGCCAGCAGTTACTCAGGAGGGAGGGAGCAGTACTTC.